The 20 T cell receptor beta chains below were found in one sample sequenced in a study of CD8 T cells in Susac syndrome. Reverse transcription used 0.5 to 1 ug RNA and random hexamers. MiXCR, applied by TCRdb to the immunoSEQ multiplex PCR reads, yields one record per CDR3 protein. This table holds approximately 300,000 distinct CDR3 sequences, around nine tenths found once. The specimen sequenced was CD8+ T cells from PBMCs. The receptors were sampled from a human donor with multiple sclerosis.

The V gene is TRBV4-3, the J gene TRBJ2-3; D ambiguous. Germline assignment: CDR1 LGHNA and CDR2 YSLEER. Trimming stripped 0 bases from V and 4 bases from J, with 20 bases between. The CDR3 loop spans 18 amino acids. CDR3 DNA sequence: TGCGCCAGCAGCCAAGATTGGGCTGCCACCAGCCTTGCAGATACGCAGTATTTT. Its protein is CASSQDWAATSLADTQYF.

The genes are TRBV28 and TRBJ2-4; TRBD1 might be the D (6 bases). Germline lookup yields CDR1 MDHEN and CDR2 SYDVKM. V was cut by 7 bases and J by 0 bases, with 16 bases left in between. The CDR3 has 16 amino acids. The CDR3, as DNA: TGTGCCAGCAAGCCGACAGGAGAAATAGCCAAAAACATTCAGTACTTC. It translates to CASKPTGEIAKNIQYF.

The V call is TRBV28, the J call TRBJ2-3, with a tentative D call TRBD2 (6 bases). CDR3 length: 15 amino acids. Germline V gene lookup returns CDR1 MDHEN and CDR2 SYDVKM. The V gene lost 7 bases and the J gene lost 4 bases, with 18 bases spanning the gap. CDR3 protein: CASNPLPAGSDTQYF. As DNA, the CDR3 is TGTGCCAGCAATCCCCTCCCGGCGGGGTCAGATACGCAGTATTTT. The variable domain in full, completed from reference TRBV28 and TRBJ2-3, reads DVKVTQSSRYLVKRTGEKVFLECVQDMDHENMFWYRQDPGLGLRLIYFSYDVKMKEKGDIPEGYSVSREKKERFSLILESASTNQTSMYLCASNPLPAGSDTQYFGPGTRLTVL.

The chain has TRBV20-1 and TRBJ2-1; TRBD2 might be the D (6 bases). Germline CDR1 DFQATT, CDR2 SNEGSKA (reference sequence). The CDR3 extends over 16 amino acids. The V and J ends lost 4 bases and 2 bases respectively, with 18 bases between them. The CDR3, as DNA: TGCAGTGCTACCGGGTACGGGACTGAGACCTACAATGAGCAGTTCTTC. Its protein is CSATGYGTETYNEQFF.

The V call is TRBV4-3, the J call TRBJ1-4, with D perhaps TRBD1 (6 bases). The germline V and J ends were trimmed by 0 bases and 3 bases, with 11 bases remaining between them. This CDR3 region has 16 residues. Germline loops: CDR1 LGHNA, CDR2 YSLEER. The CDR3, as DNA: TGCGCCAGCAGCCAAGAGAGGACAGTGTCTAATGAAAAACTGTTTTTT. Translation gives CASSQERTVSNEKLFF.

This chain uses TRBV19 with TRBJ1-1, with D unclear. Looked up from germline, CDR1 is LNHDA and CDR2 is SQIVND (reference sequence). Trimming took 10 bases from V and 0 from J, leaving 9 bases between them. The CDR3 totals 12 residues. This chain's CDR3 is CATGRMNTEAFF. CDR3 sequence (DNA): TGTGCCACAGGACGGATGAACACTGAAGCTTTCTTT.

This chain links TRBV19 with TRBJ2-7; 8 bases match TRBD1. Trimming at V came to 5 bases and at J to 4 bases, leaving 7 bases not matched to a gene. The CDR3 is 14 amino acids. Per germline, CDR1 LNHDA and CDR2 SQIVND (reference sequence). CDR3 nucleotide sequence: TGTGCCAGTAGTGTGGACAGGGTAGGTTACGAGCAGTACTTC. Its translation: CASSVDRVGYEQYF.

The V gene is TRBV6-4, the J gene TRBJ2-3; TRBD2 aligns across 12 bases. Germline lookup yields CDR1 MRHNA and CDR2 SNTAGT. J was trimmed by 3 bases and V by 6 bases; bases with no gene match: 7. The CDR3 runs to 16 residues. CDR3 region: CASSRLAGEGTDTQYF. The CDR3 region has the DNA TGTGCCAGCAGCCGACTAGCGGGAGAGGGGACAGATACGCAGTATTTT.

This clonotype was found once. This chain connects TRBV9 to TRBJ2-1; 8 nucleotides match TRBD2. Per germline, CDR1 SGDLS and CDR2 YYNGEE. This CDR3 contains 15 residues. V gave up 5 bases and J gave up 8 bases; unmatched junction bases: 12. CDR3 DNA: TGTGCCAGCAGGGCGGGGGCTAGCGGGTCGCATGAGCAGTTCTTC. Protein: CASRAGASGSHEQFF.

The rearrangement uses TRBV10-2 and TRBJ1-1, with no clear D. V lost 5 bases, J lost 4 bases, and 11 bases lay in between. CDR1 is WSHSY and CDR2 is SAAADI in the germline V gene. The CDR3 is 13 amino acids. The CDR3 DNA sequence: TGCGCCAGCAGTCCCGGGAAAGCCACTGAAGCTTTCTTT. This codes for CASSPGKATEAFF.

As DNA, the CDR3 is TGCGCCAGCAGCTTGGTCGGGTGGGAGATCTACAATGAGCAGTTCTTC. Residues: CASSLVGWEIYNEQFF. The rearrangement uses TRBV5-1 and TRBJ2-1, with D possibly TRBD2 on 5 matching bases. The CDR3 sequence is 16 residues long. Germline V gene sequence: CDR1 SGHRS, CDR2 YFSETQ. Trimming left V 0 bases short and J 3 bases short, with 13 bases between. Using reference TRBV5-1 and TRBJ2-1 for the parts outside the CDR3, the full variable domain is KAGVTQTPRYLIKTRGQQVTLSCSPISGHRSVSWYQQTPGQGLQFLFEYFSETQRNKGNFPGRFSGRQFSNSRSEMNVSTLELGDSALYLCASSLVGWEIYNEQFFGPGTRLTVL.

This chain's CDR3 is CASSLDRNQPLGADTQYF. The CDR3, as DNA: TGTGCCAGCAGCTTAGACAGAAATCAACCCTTAGGGGCAGATACGCAGTATTTT. The chain couples TRBV7-9 to TRBJ2-3, with D possibly matching TRBD1 (5 bases). Germline loops: CDR1 SEHNR, CDR2 FQNEAQ (reference sequence). The CDR3 is 18 amino acids. V lost 1 base, J lost 4 bases, and 21 bases lay in between.

This clonotype appeared once. The chain recombines TRBV27 with TRBJ2-5; 10 bases map to TRBD2. Germline lookup yields CDR1 MNHEY and CDR2 SMNVEV (reference sequence). The CDR3 is 16 residues long. V shed 5 bases and J 1 base; nucleotides not matched to a gene: 7. In nucleotides, the CDR3 is TGTGCCAGCAGTCATCTAGCGGGAGCTCCCCAAGAGACCCAGTACTTC. Translation: CASSHLAGAPQETQYF.

The rearrangement uses TRBV19 and TRBJ2-7; either TRBD1 or TRBD2 may fit D (6 bases each). Germline-derived CDR1 and CDR2 are LNHDA and SQIVND (reference sequence). Trimming shortened V by 6 bases and J by 6 bases, and 15 bases separated the two germline ends. The CDR3 spans 13 residues. CDR3 coding DNA: TGTGCCAGTAGGATGGGGGGCCAGGGCGAGCAGTACTTC. Its protein is CASRMGGQGEQYF.

This sequence joins TRBV27 and TRBJ2-2; a weak D match, TRBD1 (5 bases). Per germline, CDR1 MNHEY and CDR2 SMNVEV (reference sequence). Trimming left V 6 bases short and J 5 bases short, with 22 bases between. The CDR3 sequence is 17 residues long. CDR3 sequence: CASRVRDSLMGTGELFF. The CDR3 DNA is TGTGCCAGCAGAGTGCGAGACAGCCTTATGGGGACCGGGGAGCTGTTTTTT.

The V gene is TRBV27, the J gene TRBJ2-3, with 14 positions matching TRBD2. In germline, CDR1 is MNHEY, CDR2 SMNVEV (reference sequence). The CDR3 is 18 residues long. Germline trimming cut 4 bases from V and 6 bases from J; bases unmatched to any gene: 12. For the CDR3, the DNA is TGTGCCAGCAGTTCTTGGGCGAAGACTAGCGGGGGGGCGGATACGCAGTATTTT. Translation gives CASSSWAKTSGGADTQYF.

The genes are TRBV7-2 and TRBJ2-5; 9 bases agree with TRBD2. CDR1 and CDR2 (germline): SGHTA, FQGNSA. The ends lost 3 bases at V and 4 bases at J; junction bases unmatched: 9. CDR3 length: 16 residues. The CDR3 DNA follows: TGTGCCAGCAGCTTGGCGGGGGGGCTCGGCAGAGAGACCCAGTACTTC. Translation: CASSLAGGLGRETQYF.

The chain recombines TRBV13 with TRBJ1-1; TRBD1 agrees at 9 bases. Germline V gives CDR1 PRHDT, CDR2 FYEKMQ (reference sequence). The CDR3 totals 15 residues. V shed 9 bases, J shed 0 bases, and the junction held 8 bases outside the gene matches. CDR3 DNA sequence: TGTGCCAGTTTGAACAGGGGGCCCTTGAACACTGAAGCTTTCTTT. This translates into CASLNRGPLNTEAFF.

The table lists this clonotype with a count of one. The chain uses TRBV2 and TRBJ2-7, with D perhaps assigned TRBD1 or TRBD2 (5 bases each). Trimming removed 4 bases at V and 5 bases at J, with 18 bases between. Germline V gene lookup returns CDR1 SNHLY and CDR2 FYNNEI. The CDR3 loop spans 15 amino acids. CDR3 residues: CASSVVGEKSNEQYF. The CDR3 DNA follows: TGTGCCAGCAGTGTTGTGGGGGAAAAATCGAACGAGCAGTACTTC. The whole variable domain, remainder taken from reference TRBV2 and TRBJ2-7, is EPEVTQTPSHQVTQMGQEVILRCVPISNHLYFYWYRQILGQKVEFLVSFYNNEISEKSEIFDDQFSVERPDGSNFTLKIRSTKLEDSAMYFCASSVVGEKSNEQYFGPGTRLTVT.

The chain uses TRBV3-1 and TRBJ2-7, with 7 bases lining up with TRBD2. The CDR3 is 15 residues long. From germline, CDR1 is LGHDT and CDR2 YNNKEL (reference sequence). The V gene end was trimmed by 1 base and the J gene end by 4 bases; junction bases not matched to a gene: 7. CDR3 in DNA: TGTGCCAGCAGCCAAGGCGCGGGAGTAGGATACGAGCAGTACTTC. This translates into CASSQGAGVGYEQYF.